These 11 T cell receptor beta chains originate from one sample sequenced in a study of cytomegalovirus exposure and HLA in healthy donors. Clones were sequenced by immunoSEQ multiplex PCR, and TCRdb holds only the in-frame ones, with some missing. The table lists about 350,000 clones, 87% of them singletons, with approximately 1% in the top ten. The sample comprised PBMCs. Source of these receptors: a woman in her 30s in good health and CMV-seropositive.

This rearrangement joins TRBV4-3 to TRBJ2-7; TRBD1 aligns across 12 bases. This CDR3 is built from 15 residues. CDR1 LGHNA and CDR2 YSLEER come from the germline V gene. With 4 bases clipped from V and 4 bases from J, the junction kept 5 bases outside the gene matches. The CDR3 bases are TGCGCCAGCAGCCCCGGGACAGGGGGCTTGTACGAGCAGTACTTC. Residues: CASSPGTGGLYEQYF.

There are a few counts of this clone. The chain employs TRBV7-8 and TRBJ1-2; D is perhaps TRBD1 (6 bases). The CDR3 runs to 15 residues. Germline values: CDR1 SGHVS, CDR2 FQNEAQ. Deletions cut 0 bases from V and 4 bases from J, with 12 bases between. CDR3 protein: CASSLANRDAYGYTF. CDR3 nucleotide sequence: TGTGCCAGCAGCTTAGCGAACAGGGATGCCTATGGCTACACCTTC.

The chain joins TRBV5-1 to TRBJ2-1; TRBD2 aligns across 9 bases. Germline V gene sequence: CDR1 SGHRS, CDR2 YFSETQ. Trimming took 5 bases from V and 7 from J; bases not matched to a gene: 7. This CDR3 comprises 14 residues. The CDR3 DNA follows: TGCGCCAGCAGTTTTAGCGGGAGTGGAAATGAGCAGTTCTTC. Its translation is CASSFSGSGNEQFF. Complete variable domain (other parts from reference TRBV5-1 and TRBJ2-1): KAGVTQTPRYLIKTRGQQVTLSCSPISGHRSVSWYQQTPGQGLQFLFEYFSETQRNKGNFPGRFSGRQFSNSRSEMNVSTLELGDSALYLCASSFSGSGNEQFFGPGTRLTVL.

This clone was recorded only once. This rearrangement joins TRBV6-5 to TRBJ2-7; 7 nucleotides match TRBD2. V lost 0 bases, J lost 1 base, and 6 bases stayed unmatched. The CDR3 has 16 residues. Germline V gene sequence: CDR1 MNHEY, CDR2 SVGAGI. CDR3 coding DNA: TGTGCCAGCAGTTACTCGTTCAGCGGGACTTCCTACGAGCAGTACTTC. It translates to CASSYSFSGTSYEQYF.

CDR3 protein: CASSLQPYTEAFF. The CDR3 coding sequence is TGTGCCAGCAGCTTACAACCGTACACTGAAGCTTTCTTT. The chain uses TRBV11-2 and TRBJ1-1; D gene unclear. Germline-derived CDR1 and CDR2 are SGHAT and FQNNGV. The CDR3 covers 13 residues. The ends were cut back, 2 bases at V and 3 bases at J, with 7 bases in the middle.

This clone came up a few times. At the DNA level, this CDR3 is encoded by other sequences in the same sample as well. The chain uses TRBV28 and TRBJ2-7; D unresolved. Germline CDR1 and CDR2: MDHEN and SYDVKM. V was cut by 2 bases and J by 3 bases, with 2 bases left in between. This CDR3 comprises 11 residues. This CDR3 reads CASSLGYEQYF. DNA of the CDR3: TGTGCCAGCAGTTTAGGCTACGAGCAGTACTTC.

The chain is built from TRBV4-2 and TRBJ2-3; D unclear. This CDR3 contains 15 residues. The V gene's germline CDR1 is LGHNA and CDR2 YNFKEQ. V lost 1 base to trimming and J lost 1 base, with 9 bases between them. CDR3 coding DNA: TGTGCCAGCAGCCAAGTTACATCGGGCACAGATACGCAGTATTTT. It encodes CASSQVTSGTDTQYF.

About this clone: Other DNA sequences in the sample encode the same CDR3. The J gene is TRBJ1-1, the V gene TRBV30, with D perhaps TRBD1 (5 bases). V lost 0 bases and J lost 2, with 7 bases in between. The CDR3 is 13 amino acids. Germline CDR1 GTSNPN, CDR2 SVGIG (reference sequence). The CDR3 sequence: CAWSVQGNTEAFF. CDR3 DNA: TGTGCCTGGAGTGTCCAGGGAAACACTGAAGCTTTCTTT. Together with reference TRBV30 and TRBJ1-1, the CDR3 gives the full variable domain: SQTIHQWPATLVQPVGSPLSLECTVEGTSNPNLYWYRQAAGRGLQLLFYSVGIGQISSEVPQNLSASRPQDRQFILSSKKLLLSDSGFYLCAWSVQGNTEAFFGQGTRLTVV.

This clone occurred once. This chain uses TRBV4-1 with TRBJ2-3; TRBD2 is a possible D gene (5 bases). V shed 0 bases and J shed 2 bases, with 12 bases lying between them. Germline lookup yields CDR1 MGHRA and CDR2 YSYEKL. This CDR3 has 16 residues. This CDR3 is CASSQDQRGNTDTQYF. The CDR3 DNA reads as TGCGCCAGCAGCCAAGATCAACGGGGTAACACAGATACGCAGTATTTT.

V gene TRBV7-9 combines with J gene TRBJ2-1; 9 bases fit TRBD1. The ends lost 4 bases at V and 5 bases at J; junction bases unmatched: 9. Germline lookup yields CDR1 SEHNR and CDR2 FQNEAQ (reference sequence). The CDR3 is made up of 16 amino acids. The CDR3 DNA sequence: TGTGCCAGCAGCTCGGACAGGGGTGGCGGGCACAATGAGCAGTTCTTC. Translated, it gives CASSSDRGGGHNEQFF.

This chain joins TRBV2 and TRBJ1-5, with D unclear. The length of the CDR3 is 17 residues. Germline V CDR1 and CDR2: SNHLY, FYNNEI. V was cut by 3 bases and J by 1 base, with 16 bases left in between. The CDR3, as DNA: TGTGCCAGCAGTGATGACCGATTAACGGAGAGCAATCAGCCCCAGCATTTT. Its protein is CASSDDRLTESNQPQHF.